This TCR beta chain was recorded in a study of identical twins (dated by TCRdb to the mid-2010s). Describing the broader study: The study deep-sequenced TCR alpha and beta repertoires from monozygotic twins, unrelated adults of various ages and cord blood to test whether fetal clonotypes persist. Replicate twin experiments were performed at different times using different library preparation protocols to rule out contamination.

Overall study outcomes, separate from this receptor: Because the same donors could not be followed over many years, conclusions were based on cross-sectional statistical analysis. A weaker excess of twin sharing was found in beta out-of-frame sequences because the signal-to-noise ratio was lowered by fewer shared sequences. Zero-insertion analyses could be partly confounded by invariant T cells such as MAIT and iNKT, although diverse VJ usage argued against such confounding for most clonotypes. Fewer insertions were carried by abundant cord blood beta clonotypes; a weaker similar trend was observed in young adult naive repertoires, while no such trend was observed in memory repertoires. In monozygotic twins, recombination models systematically underestimated out-of-frame TCR alpha sharing, but the models matched the sharing seen between unrelated individuals. Out-of-frame TCR alpha sequences shared between twins showed an excess of low generation-probability sequences compared with coincidental sharing between unrelated individuals.

As to this clonotype: The clone's antigen remains unknown. Base qualities are not provided; no much larger clone lies one nucleotide away.

All donors were healthy Caucasians. Three pairs of female monozygotic twins, all aged roughly 18 to 30 years, made up the twin cohort. Peripheral blood mononuclear cells were the source from which RNA for the TCR libraries was isolated. To prepare the library, 5' RACE was applied. TCRdb lists the instrument as Illumina HiSeq 2000. A universal primer binding site was introduced by template switching, and a unique molecular identifier was present in the final cDNA, enabling accurate counting of TCR cDNA molecules. First-strand cDNA for TCR alpha and beta chains was synthesized from specific primers in the conserved constant-segment region. To control for contamination, every cDNA library was double barcoded, receiving both a SMART-Mk sample barcode and Illumina barcodes. TruSeq adapter sequences along with Illumina sample barcodes were introduced in two successive PCR steps. The Illumina HiSeq platform was used with custom primers to sequence TCR alpha and beta cDNA libraries. Per the source publication's procedure: MiGEC was used to process raw reads and extract unique molecular identifiers, and MiXCR was used to find CDR3 positions. Recombination models were inferred per individual with the repgenHMM and IGoR tools using an EM algorithm. Shared clonotypes were analyzed with the tcR package in R, and sharing was normalized by the product of cloneset sizes. To study raw recombination without the effects of thymic and clonal selection, out-of-frame nonproductive sequences were analyzed. TCRdb's own reprocessing of the public reads used fastp at Q25 and MiXCR and kept productive beta chains. CDR3 protein duplicates are merged, each entry listing the most common genes and DNA. The authors' filters were not applied to this entry. Across this sample there are approximately 700,000 distinct CDR3 sequences, with around a sixth seen only once. Clones ranked in the top ten supply roughly 13% of the sample.

Sequences KGHSH (CDR1) and LQKENI (CDR2) are obtained from the germline V gene. The CDR3 numbers 16 residues from cysteine through phenylalanine. Only the CDR3 portion is preserved as DNA: 48 bases, with reading frame beginning at the first base. From V the trimming removes 3 bases and from J it removes 4 bases, while the gene matches leave 6 bases of the junction unaccounted for. These records were also assigned to another study, of T cells expressing NK-cell markers. The second study reports: TCR beta-chain repertoires were profiled in sorted CD3+CD56+NKG2C+, CD3+CD56+NKG2C- and CD3+CD56-NKG2C+ T-cell subsets from roughly eight donors. Of the eight sequenced donors, seven were found to be HCMV-seropositive and one was found to be HCMV-seronegative. In several experiments an anti-gammadeltaTCR antibody was added to restrict sorting to alphabetaTCR-expressing T cells. In a handful of donors, the dominant CD3+CD56+NKG2C+ clonotypes were among the top 10 CD8+ clonotypes and accounted for about 1.0-7.5% of CD8+ T cells. Those dominant clonotypes were again the most abundant among CD3+CD56-NKG2C+ cells in a handful of donors, at about 28.3-65%. Whether the expanded NKG2C-expressing T cell clones were specific for HCMV antigens was left unclear. All eight donors whose samples were sequenced were randomly selected healthy volunteers, three of them men and five women. To determine HCMV serostatus, a commercial ELISA kit was used to detect HCMV-specific IgG in serum. For about six donors, bulk peripheral blood T-cell repertoires were also sequenced from unsorted PBMC. MIGEC was used to demultiplex reads and group reads by UMI, and MiTCR was used to assemble and quantify clonotypes. Only TCR cDNA sequences supported by at least two reads were kept to exclude erroneous sequences. Downstream repertoire analysis used the tcR package, and clonotypes were matched across fractions by CDR3 nucleotide sequence plus V segment. VDJmatch was used to annotate antigen specificity against VDJdb, with one amino acid substitution in CDR3 permitted.

The chain was built from TRBV18 and TRBJ2-5; 12 of the junction bases match TRBD2. Sequencing was done on a sample of PBMCs. This TCR came from a woman between 18 and 29 years old in good health. The DNA is TGTGCCAGCTCACCCCTAGCGGGGGGGAGCGGAGAGACCCAGTACTTC. Its amino acids are CASSPLAGGSGETQYF.